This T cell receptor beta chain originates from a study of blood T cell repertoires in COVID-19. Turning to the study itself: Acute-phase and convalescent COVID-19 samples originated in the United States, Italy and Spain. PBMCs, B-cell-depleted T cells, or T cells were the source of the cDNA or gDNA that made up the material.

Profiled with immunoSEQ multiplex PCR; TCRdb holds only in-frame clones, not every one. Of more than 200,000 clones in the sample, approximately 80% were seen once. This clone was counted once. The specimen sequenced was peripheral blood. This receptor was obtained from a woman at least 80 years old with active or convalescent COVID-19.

CDR3 DNA: TGTGCCAGCAGGCCGGGACTTCTCTACGAGCAGTACTTC. This sequence encodes CASRPGLLYEQYF. V is TRBV28 and J is TRBJ2-7; TRBD2 might be the D (6 bases). Germline loops: CDR1 MDHEN, CDR2 SYDVKM. The CDR3 contains 13 residues. Deletions cut 6 bases from V and 3 bases from J, with 12 bases between.